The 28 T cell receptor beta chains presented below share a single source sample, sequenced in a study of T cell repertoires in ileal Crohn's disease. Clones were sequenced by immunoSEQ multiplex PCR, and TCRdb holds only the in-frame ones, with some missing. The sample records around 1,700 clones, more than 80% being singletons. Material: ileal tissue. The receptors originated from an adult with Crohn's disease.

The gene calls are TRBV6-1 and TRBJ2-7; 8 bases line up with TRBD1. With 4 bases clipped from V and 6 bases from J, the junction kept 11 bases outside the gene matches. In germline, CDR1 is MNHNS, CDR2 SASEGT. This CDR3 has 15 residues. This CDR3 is CASSALDREGGEQYF. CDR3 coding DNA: TGTGCCAGCAGTGCCCTGGACAGGGAAGGTGGCGAGCAGTACTTC.

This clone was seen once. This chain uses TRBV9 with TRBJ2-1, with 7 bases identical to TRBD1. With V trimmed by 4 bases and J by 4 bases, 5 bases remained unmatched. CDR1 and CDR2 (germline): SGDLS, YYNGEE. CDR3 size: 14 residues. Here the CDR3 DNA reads TGTGCCAGCAGCCAAGCGGACAGGTACAATGAGCAGTTCTTC. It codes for CASSQADRYNEQFF. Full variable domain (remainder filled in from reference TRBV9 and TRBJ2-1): DSGVTQTPKHLITATGQRVTLRCSPRSGDLSVYWYQQSLDQGLQFLIQYYNGEERAKGNILERFSAQQFPDLHSELNLSSLELGDSALYFCASSQADRYNEQFFGPGTRLTVL.

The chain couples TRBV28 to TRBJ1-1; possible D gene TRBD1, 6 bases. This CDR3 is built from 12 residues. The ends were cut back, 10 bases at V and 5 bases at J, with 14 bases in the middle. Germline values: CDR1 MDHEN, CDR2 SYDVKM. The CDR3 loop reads CATEGEGTEAFF. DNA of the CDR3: TGTGCCACCGAGGGGGAGGGGACTGAAGCTTTCTTT.

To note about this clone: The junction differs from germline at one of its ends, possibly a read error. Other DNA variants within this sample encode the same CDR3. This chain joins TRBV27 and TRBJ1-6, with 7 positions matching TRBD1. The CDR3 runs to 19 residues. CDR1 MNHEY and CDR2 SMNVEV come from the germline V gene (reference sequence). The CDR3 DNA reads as TGTGCCAGCAGTTCCCAGCCCCTTGGACAGGCGTTCTATAATTCCCCCCTCCACTTT. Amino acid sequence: CASSSQPLGQAFYNSPLHF.

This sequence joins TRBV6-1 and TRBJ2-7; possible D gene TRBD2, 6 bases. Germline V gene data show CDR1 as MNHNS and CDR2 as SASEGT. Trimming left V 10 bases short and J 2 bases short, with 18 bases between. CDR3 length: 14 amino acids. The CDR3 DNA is TGTGCCATCGTCCGGGACTTTACTCCCTACGAGCAGTACTTC. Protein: CAIVRDFTPYEQYF.

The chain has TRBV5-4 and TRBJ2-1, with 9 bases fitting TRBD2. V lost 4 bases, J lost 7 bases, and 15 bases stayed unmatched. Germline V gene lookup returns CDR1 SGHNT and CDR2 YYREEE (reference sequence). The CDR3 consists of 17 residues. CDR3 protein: CASSPGGAAAGGNEQFF. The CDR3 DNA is TGTGCCAGCAGCCCTGGCGGCGCAGCGGCGGGAGGGAATGAGCAGTTCTTC. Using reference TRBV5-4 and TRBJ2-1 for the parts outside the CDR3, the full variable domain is ETGVTQSPTHLIKTRGQQVTLRCSSQSGHNTVSWYQQALGQGPQFIFQYYREEENGRGNFPPRFSGLQFPNYSSELNVNALELDDSALYLCASSPGGAAAGGNEQFFGPGTRLTVL.

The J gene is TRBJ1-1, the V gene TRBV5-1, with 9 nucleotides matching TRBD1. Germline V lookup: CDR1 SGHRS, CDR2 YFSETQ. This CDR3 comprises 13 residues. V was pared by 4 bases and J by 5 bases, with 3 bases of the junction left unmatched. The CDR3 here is CASSAGQGTEAFF. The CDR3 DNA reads TGCGCCAGCAGCGCCGGACAGGGGACTGAAGCTTTCTTT.

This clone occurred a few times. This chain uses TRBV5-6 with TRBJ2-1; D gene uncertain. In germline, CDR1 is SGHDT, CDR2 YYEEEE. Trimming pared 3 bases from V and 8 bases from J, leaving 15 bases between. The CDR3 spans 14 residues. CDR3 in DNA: TGTGCCAGCAGCTCACCCCCCGGGTGGGATGAGCAGTTCTTC. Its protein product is CASSSPPGWDEQFF. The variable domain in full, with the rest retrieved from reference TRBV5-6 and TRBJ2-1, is DAGVTQSPTHLIKTRGQQVTLRCSPKSGHDTVSWYQQALGQGPQFIFQYYEEEERQRGNFPDRFSGHQFPNYSSELNVNALLLGDSALYLCASSSPPGWDEQFFGPGTRLTVL.

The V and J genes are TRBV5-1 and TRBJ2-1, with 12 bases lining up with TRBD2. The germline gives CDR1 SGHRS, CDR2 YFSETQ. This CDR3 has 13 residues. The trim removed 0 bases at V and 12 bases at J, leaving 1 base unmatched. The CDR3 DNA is TGCGCCAGCAGCTTGGAACTAGCGGGGGGGCAGTTCTTC. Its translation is CASSLELAGGQFF.

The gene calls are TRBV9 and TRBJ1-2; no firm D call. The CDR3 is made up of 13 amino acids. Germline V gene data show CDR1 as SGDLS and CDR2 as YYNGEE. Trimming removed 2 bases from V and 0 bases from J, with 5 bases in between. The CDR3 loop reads CASSVTPNYGYTF. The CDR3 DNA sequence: TGTGCCAGCAGCGTGACTCCTAACTATGGCTACACCTTC.

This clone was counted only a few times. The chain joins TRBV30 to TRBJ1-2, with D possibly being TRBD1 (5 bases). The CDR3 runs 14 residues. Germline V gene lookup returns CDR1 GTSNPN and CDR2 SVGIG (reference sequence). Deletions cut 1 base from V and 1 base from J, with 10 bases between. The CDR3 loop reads CAWSEGTFNYGYTF. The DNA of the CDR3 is TGTGCCTGGAGTGAGGGGACTTTTAACTATGGCTACACCTTC.

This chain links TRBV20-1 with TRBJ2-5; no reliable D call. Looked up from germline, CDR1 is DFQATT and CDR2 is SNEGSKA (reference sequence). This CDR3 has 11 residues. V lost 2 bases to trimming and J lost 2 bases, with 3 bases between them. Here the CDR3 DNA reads TGCAGTGCTAGACATCAAGAGACCCAGTACTTC. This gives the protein CSARHQETQYF.

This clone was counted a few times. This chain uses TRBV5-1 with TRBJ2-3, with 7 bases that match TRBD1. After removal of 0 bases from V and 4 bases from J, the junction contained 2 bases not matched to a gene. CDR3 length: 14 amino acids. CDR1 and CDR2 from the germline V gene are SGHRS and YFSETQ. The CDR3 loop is CASSLGQGADTQYF. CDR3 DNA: TGCGCCAGCAGCTTGGGCCAGGGGGCAGATACGCAGTATTTT.

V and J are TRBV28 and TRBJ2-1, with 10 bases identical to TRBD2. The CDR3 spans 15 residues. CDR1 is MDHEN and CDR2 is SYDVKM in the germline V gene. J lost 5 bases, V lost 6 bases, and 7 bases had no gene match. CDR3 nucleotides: TGTGCCAGCAGAACTAGCGGGGAGGGTGACAATGAGCAGTTCTTC. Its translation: CASRTSGEGDNEQFF.

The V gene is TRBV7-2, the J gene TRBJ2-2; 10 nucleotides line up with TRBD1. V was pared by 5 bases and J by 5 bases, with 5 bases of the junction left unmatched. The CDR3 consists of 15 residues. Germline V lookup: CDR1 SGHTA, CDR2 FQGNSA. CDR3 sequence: CASSTRQGATGELFF. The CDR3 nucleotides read TGTGCCAGCAGCACCCGACAGGGGGCAACCGGGGAGCTGTTTTTT.

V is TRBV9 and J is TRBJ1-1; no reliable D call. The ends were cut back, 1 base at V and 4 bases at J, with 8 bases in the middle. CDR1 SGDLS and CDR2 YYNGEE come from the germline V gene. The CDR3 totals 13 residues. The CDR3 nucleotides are TGTGCCAGCAGCGTATCGGGGTTCACTGAAGCTTTCTTT. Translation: CASSVSGFTEAFF.

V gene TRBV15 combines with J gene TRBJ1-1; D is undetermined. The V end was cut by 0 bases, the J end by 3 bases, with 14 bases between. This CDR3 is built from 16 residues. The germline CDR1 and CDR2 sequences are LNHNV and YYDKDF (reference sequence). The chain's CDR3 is CATSRDPRSLDTEAFF. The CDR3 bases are TGTGCCACCAGCAGAGATCCAAGAAGCCTAGACACTGAAGCTTTCTTT.

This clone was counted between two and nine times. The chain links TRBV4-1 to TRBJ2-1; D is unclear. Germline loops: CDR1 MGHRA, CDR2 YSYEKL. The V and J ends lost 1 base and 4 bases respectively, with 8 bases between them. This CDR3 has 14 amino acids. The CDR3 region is CASSQVELYNEQFF. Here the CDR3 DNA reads TGCGCCAGCAGCCAAGTAGAGCTGTACAATGAGCAGTTCTTC.

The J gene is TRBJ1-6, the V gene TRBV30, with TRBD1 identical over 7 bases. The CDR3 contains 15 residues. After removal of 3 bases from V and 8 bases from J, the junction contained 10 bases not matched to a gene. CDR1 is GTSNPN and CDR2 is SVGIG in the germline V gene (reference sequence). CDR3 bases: TGTGCCTGGAGCCCCCCAGACAGGGATTATTCACCCCTCCACTTT. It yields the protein CAWSPPDRDYSPLHF.

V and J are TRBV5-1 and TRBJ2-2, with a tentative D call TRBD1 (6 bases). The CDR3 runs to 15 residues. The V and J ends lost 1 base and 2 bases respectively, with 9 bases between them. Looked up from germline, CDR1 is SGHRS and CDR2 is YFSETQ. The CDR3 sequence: CASSLTGQNTGELFF. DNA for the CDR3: TGCGCCAGCAGCTTGACGGGACAAAACACCGGGGAGCTGTTTTTT.

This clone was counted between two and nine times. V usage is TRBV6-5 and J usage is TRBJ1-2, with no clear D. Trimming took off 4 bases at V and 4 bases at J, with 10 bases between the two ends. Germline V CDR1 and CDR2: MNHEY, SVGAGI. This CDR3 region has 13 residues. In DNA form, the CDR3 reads TGTGCCAGCAGTTCAGAGGCGGGCTATGGCTACACCTTC. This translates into CASSSEAGYGYTF.

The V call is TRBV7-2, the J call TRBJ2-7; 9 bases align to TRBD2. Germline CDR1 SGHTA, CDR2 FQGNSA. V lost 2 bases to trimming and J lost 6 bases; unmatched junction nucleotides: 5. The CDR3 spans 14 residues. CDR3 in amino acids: CASSLLRGGAEQYF. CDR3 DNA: TGTGCCAGCAGCTTATTGCGGGGGGGCGCCGAGCAGTACTTC.

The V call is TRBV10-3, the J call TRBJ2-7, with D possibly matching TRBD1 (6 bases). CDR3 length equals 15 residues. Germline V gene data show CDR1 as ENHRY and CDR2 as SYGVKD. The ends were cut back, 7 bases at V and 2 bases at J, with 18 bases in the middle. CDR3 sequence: CAITWQGHVTYEQYF. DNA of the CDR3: TGTGCCATCACATGGCAGGGGCATGTAACCTACGAGCAGTACTTC.

CDR3 sequence: CSTRSLSETQYF. Written as DNA, the CDR3 is TGCAGCACCCGGAGTTTATCAGAGACCCAGTACTTC. The chain joins TRBV29-1 to TRBJ2-5, with D uncertain. V shed 8 bases and J shed 4 bases, with 14 bases lying between them. The germline gives CDR1 SQVTM, CDR2 ANQGSEA. The CDR3 has 12 amino acids.

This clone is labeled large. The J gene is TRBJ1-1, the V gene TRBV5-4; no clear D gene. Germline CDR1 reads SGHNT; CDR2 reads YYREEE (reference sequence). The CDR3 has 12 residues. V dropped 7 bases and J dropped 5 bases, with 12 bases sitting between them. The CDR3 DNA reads TGTGCCAGCGGAAGCGAGGGAACTGAAGCTTTCTTT. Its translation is CASGSEGTEAFF.

CDR3 loop: CASRVQASNTGELFF. The CDR3 nucleotides are TGCGCCAGCAGGGTTCAGGCCTCGAACACCGGGGAGCTGTTTTTT. The chain is built from TRBV5-1 and TRBJ2-2; no reliable D call. CDR3 length: 15 residues. The V gene lost 5 bases and the J gene lost 0 bases, with 11 bases spanning the gap. The germline V gene encodes CDR1 SGHRS and CDR2 YFSETQ.

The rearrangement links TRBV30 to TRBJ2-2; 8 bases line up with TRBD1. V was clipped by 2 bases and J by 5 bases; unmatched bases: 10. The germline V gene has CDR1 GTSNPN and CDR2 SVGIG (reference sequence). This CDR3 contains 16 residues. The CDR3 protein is CAWSPDRVGNTGELFF. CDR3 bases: TGTGCCTGGAGTCCGGACAGGGTAGGAAATACCGGGGAGCTGTTTTTT. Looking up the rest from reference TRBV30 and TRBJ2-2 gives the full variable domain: SQTIHQWPATLVQPVGSPLSLECTVEGTSNPNLYWYRQAAGRGLQLLFYSVGIGQISSEVPQNLSASRPQDRQFILSSKKLLLSDSGFYLCAWSPDRVGNTGELFFGEGSRLTVL.

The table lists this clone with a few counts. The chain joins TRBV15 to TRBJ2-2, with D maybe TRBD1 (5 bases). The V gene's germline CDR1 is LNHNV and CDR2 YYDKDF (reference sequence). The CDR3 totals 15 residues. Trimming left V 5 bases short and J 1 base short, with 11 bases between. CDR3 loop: CATSALQENTGELFF. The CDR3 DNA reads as TGTGCCACCAGCGCACTACAGGAGAACACCGGGGAGCTGTTTTTT.